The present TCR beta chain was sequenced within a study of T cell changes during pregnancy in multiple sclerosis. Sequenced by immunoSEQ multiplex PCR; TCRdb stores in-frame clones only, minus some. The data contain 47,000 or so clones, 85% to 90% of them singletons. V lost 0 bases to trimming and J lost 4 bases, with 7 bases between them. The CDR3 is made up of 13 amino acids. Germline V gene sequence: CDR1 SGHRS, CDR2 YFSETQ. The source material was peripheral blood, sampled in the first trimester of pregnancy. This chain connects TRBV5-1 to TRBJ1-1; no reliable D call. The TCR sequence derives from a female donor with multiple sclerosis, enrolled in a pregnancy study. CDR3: CASSLAGFTEAFF. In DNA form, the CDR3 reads TGCGCCAGCAGCTTGGCCGGGTTCACTGAAGCTTTCTTT.